This section outlines one T cell receptor beta chain sequence together with its context. A much larger clone differs by one base, so this may be a read error. There were TCR beta CDR3 regions amplified from RNA transcripts. TCR CDR3 underwent first-round RT-PCR with the HTBI primer set. TCRdb analysed the multiplex PCR reads with MiXCR anew, one entry per CDR3 protein. This sample yields approximately 590,000 distinct CDR3 sequences, of which around 46% are seen a single time; nearly 8.5% belongs to the top ten. Trimming removed 4 bases at V and 1 base at J, with 4 bases between. This CDR3 region has 12 residues. Germline loops: CDR1 ENHRY, CDR2 SYGVKD. The data were obtained in a study of T cells in Graves' hyperthyroidism and ophthalmopathy. Lactation, pregnancy, other autoimmune disease or uncontrolled infection led to exclusion of patients. The diagnoses drew upon clinical symptoms, serum thyroxine and TRAb, thyroid ultrasound and orbital computed tomography.

The genes are TRBV10-3 and TRBJ2-5; D ambiguous. The clonotype was recovered from a young woman with Graves' hyperthyroidism. Sequenced material: peripheral blood or thyroid tissue (not recorded which). CDR3 region: CAISGTQETQYF. The CDR3, as DNA: TGTGCCATCAGTGGCACCCAAGAGACCCAGTACTTC.